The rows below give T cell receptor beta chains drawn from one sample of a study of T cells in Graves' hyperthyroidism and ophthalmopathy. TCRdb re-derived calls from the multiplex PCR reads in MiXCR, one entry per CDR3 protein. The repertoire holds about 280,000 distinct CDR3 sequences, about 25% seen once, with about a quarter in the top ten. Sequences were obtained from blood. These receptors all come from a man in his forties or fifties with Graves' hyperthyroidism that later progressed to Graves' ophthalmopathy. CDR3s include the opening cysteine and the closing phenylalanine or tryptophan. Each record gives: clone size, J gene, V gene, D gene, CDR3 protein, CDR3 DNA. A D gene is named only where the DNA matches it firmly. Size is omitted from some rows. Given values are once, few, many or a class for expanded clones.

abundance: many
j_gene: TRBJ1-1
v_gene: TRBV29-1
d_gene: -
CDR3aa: CSVNPGALNTEAFF
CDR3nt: TGCAGCGTTAATCCAGGGGCGCTGAACACTGAAGCTTTCTTT

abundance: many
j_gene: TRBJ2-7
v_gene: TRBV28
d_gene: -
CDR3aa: CASSFASSYEQYF
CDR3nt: TGTGCCAGCAGTTTCGCTAGCTCCTACGAGCAGTACTTC

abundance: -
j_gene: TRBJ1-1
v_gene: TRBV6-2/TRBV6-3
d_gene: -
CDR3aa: CASSFWGLDTEAFF
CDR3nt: TGTGCCAGCAGTTTCTGGGGGCTGGACACTGAAGCTTTCTTT

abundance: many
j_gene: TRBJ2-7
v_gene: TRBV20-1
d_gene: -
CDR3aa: CSARFGLHYEQYF
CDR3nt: TGCAGTGCTAGATTTGGGCTGCACTACGAGCAGTACTTC

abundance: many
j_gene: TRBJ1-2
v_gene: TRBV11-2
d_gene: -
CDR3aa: CASSLEIRPLNYGYTF
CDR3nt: TGTGCCAGCAGCTTAGAGATCAGGCCGTTGAACTATGGCTACACCTTC

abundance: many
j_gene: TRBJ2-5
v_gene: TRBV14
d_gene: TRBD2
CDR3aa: CASSRGLAAGTQYF
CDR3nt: TGTGCCAGCAGCCGAGGACTAGCGGCCGGGACCCAGTACTTC

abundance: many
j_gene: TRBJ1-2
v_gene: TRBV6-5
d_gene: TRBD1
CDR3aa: CASSYSTRGRAGYTF
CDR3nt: TGTGCCAGCAGTTACTCTACCAGGGGGCGAGCTGGCTACACCTTC

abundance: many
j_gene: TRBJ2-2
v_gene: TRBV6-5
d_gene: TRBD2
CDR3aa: CASSYGTSEGGELFF
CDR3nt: TGTGCCAGCAGTTACGGGACTAGTGAGGGCGGGGAGCTGTTTTTT

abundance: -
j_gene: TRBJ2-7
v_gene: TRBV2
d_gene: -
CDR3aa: CASSAMRSGDADEQYF
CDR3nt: TGTGCCAGCAGTGCGATGCGGTCGGGCGATGCGGACGAGCAGTACTTC

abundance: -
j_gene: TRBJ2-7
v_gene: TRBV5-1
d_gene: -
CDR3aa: CASSWGELYEQYF
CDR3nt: TGCGCCAGCAGCTGGGGGGAGCTCTACGAGCAGTACTTC

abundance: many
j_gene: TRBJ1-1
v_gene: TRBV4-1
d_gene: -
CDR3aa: CASSQAQGLSTEAFF
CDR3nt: TGCGCCAGCAGCCAAGCGCAGGGTCTGAGCACTGAAGCTTTCTTT

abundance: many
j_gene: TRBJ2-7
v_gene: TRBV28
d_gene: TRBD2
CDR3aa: CASSFRASGGIYEQYF
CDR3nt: TGTGCCAGCAGTTTTAGGGCTAGCGGGGGTATCTACGAGCAGTACTTC

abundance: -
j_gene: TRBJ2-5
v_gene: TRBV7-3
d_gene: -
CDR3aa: CASSLNGGRQETQYF
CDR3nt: TGTGCCAGCAGCTTAAACGGGGGTCGCCAAGAGACCCAGTACTTC

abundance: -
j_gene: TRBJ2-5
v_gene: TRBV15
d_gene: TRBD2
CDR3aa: CATSGGEGRETQYF
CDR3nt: TGTGCCACCAGCGGAGGGGAGGGGCGGGAGACCCAGTACTTC

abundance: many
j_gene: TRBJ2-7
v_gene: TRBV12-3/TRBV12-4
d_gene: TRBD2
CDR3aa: CASSSTREGLIEQYF
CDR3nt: TGTGCCAGCAGTTCCACTCGGGAGGGCCTAATCGAGCAGTACTTC

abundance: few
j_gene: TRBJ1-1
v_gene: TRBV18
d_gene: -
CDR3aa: CASSPQGQRPANTEAFF
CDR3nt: TGTGCCAGCTCACCCCAAGGACAGCGGCCAGCTAATACTGAAGCTTTCTTT

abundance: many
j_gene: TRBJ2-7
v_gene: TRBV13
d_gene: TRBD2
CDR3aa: CASSFIAGDLEKYF
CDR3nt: TGTGCCAGCAGCTTTATAGCGGGAGACCTTGAGAAGTACTTC

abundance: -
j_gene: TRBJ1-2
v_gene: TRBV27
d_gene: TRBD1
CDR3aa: CASSLSQGATGYTF
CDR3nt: TGTGCCAGCAGTTTATCACAGGGGGCGACTGGCTACACCTTC

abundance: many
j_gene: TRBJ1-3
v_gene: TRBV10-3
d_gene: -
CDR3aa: CATTAGNTIYF
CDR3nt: TGTGCCACGACAGCTGGAAACACCATATATTTT

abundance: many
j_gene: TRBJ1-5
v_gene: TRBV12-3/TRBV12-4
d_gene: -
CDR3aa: CASGRWSWPQHF
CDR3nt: TGTGCCAGCGGTAGATGGTCTTGGCCCCAGCATTTT

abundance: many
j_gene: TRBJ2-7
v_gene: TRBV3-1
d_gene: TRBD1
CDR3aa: CASSHTGGSYEQYF
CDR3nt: TGTGCCAGCAGCCACACAGGGGGCTCTTACGAGCAGTACTTC

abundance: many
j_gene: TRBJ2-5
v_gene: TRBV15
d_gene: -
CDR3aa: CATSRDVLGEETQYF
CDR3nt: TGTGCCACCAGCAGAGATGTTTTGGGAGAAGAGACCCAGTACTTC

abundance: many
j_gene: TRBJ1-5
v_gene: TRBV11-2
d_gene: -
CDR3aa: CASSRTGLTSNQPQHF
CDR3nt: TGTGCCAGCAGCAGAACCGGGTTGACGAGCAATCAGCCCCAGCATTTT

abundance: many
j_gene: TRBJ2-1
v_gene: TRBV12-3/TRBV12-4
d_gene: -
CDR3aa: CASSAGTAYYNEQFF
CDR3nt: TGTGCCAGCAGCGCCGGGACTGCATACTACAATGAGCAGTTCTTC

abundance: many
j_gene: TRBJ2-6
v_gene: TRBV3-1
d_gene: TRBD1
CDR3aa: CASSQWDRGNSGANVLTF
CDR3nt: TGTGCCAGCAGCCAATGGGACAGGGGGAACTCTGGGGCCAACGTCCTGACTTTC

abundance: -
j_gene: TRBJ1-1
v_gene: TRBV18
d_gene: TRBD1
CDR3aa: CASSLDRAEAFF
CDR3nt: TGTGCCAGCTCCCTGGACAGGGCTGAAGCTTTCTTT

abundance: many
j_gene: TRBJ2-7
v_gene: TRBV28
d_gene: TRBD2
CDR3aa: CASSRGLAVTYEQYF
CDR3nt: TGTGCCAGTTCCAGAGGGCTAGCGGTTACCTACGAGCAGTACTTC